A selection of T cell receptor beta chains follows, all from one sample in a study of molecular identifiers for immune sequencing clone quantification. TCRdb used MiXCR to reprocess the PCR reads, holding one entry per CDR3 protein. The repertoire holds approximately 500,000 distinct CDR3 sequences, with less than 30% as singletons. Sequencing was performed on naive CD8+ T cells from blood, with Jurkat cell RNA spiked in. The receptors derive from a human donor in good health. Some libraries in this study had Jurkat cell RNA spiked in. CDR3s include the opening cysteine and the closing phenylalanine or tryptophan. A D gene is named only where the DNA matches it firmly. Size is omitted from some rows. Given values are once, few, many or a class for expanded clones.

CDR3 DNA,CDR3 protein,D gene,clone size,J gene,V gene
TGCAGCGTTGTCGGTGGGGCTGGGGAGCTGTTTTTT,CSVVGGAGELFF,NA,few,TRBJ2-2,TRBV29-1
TGTGCCAGCAGCTTAGCAACCCGCTCAGGAAACACCATATATTTT,CASSLATRSGNTIYF,NA,NA,TRBJ1-3,TRBV7-6
TGCGCCAGCAGCCAAGAACTCTTGGGAATTACCTACGAGCAGTACTTC,CASSQELLGITYEQYF,NA,many,TRBJ2-7,TRBV4-3
TGTGCCAGTAGTATTGGAGGAGATCAGCCCCAGCATTTT,CASSIGGDQPQHF,NA,NA,TRBJ1-5,TRBV19
TGTGCCAGCAGCGTAGGGCCCGGGGGCTACGAGCAGTACTTC,CASSVGPGGYEQYF,NA,many,TRBJ2-7,TRBV9
TGTGCCAGCAGTTTTTTAGGGGGTGGCCAAGAGACCCAGTACTTC,CASSFLGGGQETQYF,NA,many,TRBJ2-5,TRBV12-3/TRBV12-4
TGTGCCAGTAGTAGGGGTCTGGAGACCCAGTACTTC,CASSRGLETQYF,NA,few,TRBJ2-5,TRBV19
TGTGCCAGCACCCCCCTAGGGTTCTCAGGGGCCAACGTCCTGACTTTC,CASTPLGFSGANVLTF,NA,NA,TRBJ2-6,TRBV6-2/TRBV6-3
TGTGCCAGCAGTGAATATTCAGGATATGACACTGAAGCTTTCTTT,CASSEYSGYDTEAFF,NA,many,TRBJ1-1,TRBV25-1
TGTGCCAGCAGCCCATCCGTAGCTGCTAGCACAGATACGCAGTATTTT,CASSPSVAASTDTQYF,NA,many,TRBJ2-3,TRBV12-3/TRBV12-4
TGTGCCAGCAAGGGCAGCTCAACTAATGAAAAACTGTTTTTT,CASKGSSTNEKLFF,NA,many,TRBJ1-4,TRBV28
TGTGCCTGGAGTGTAGCAGACAATCAGCCCCAGCATTTT,CAWSVADNQPQHF,NA,NA,TRBJ1-5,TRBV30
TGCAGTGCTAGAGATTTGGCTAGCGGGCGTAGCACAGATACGCAGTATTTT,CSARDLASGRSTDTQYF,TRBD2,many,TRBJ2-3,TRBV20-1
TGTGCCACCCAGGGACCCCTTAATGAAAAACTGTTTTTT,CATQGPLNEKLFF,NA,NA,TRBJ1-4,TRBV6-5
TGTGCCAGCACCGGACTAGGAACAGATACGCAGTATTTT,CASTGLGTDTQYF,TRBD2,NA,TRBJ2-3,TRBV2
TGCGCCAGCAGCTTGGCCCCTCGTGAATGGACAGGGCACCAAGAGACCCAGTACTTC,CASSLAPREWTGHQETQYF,TRBD1,many,TRBJ2-5,TRBV5-1
TGTGCCACCCTTGTCGGACAAGGCCACGAGCAGTACTTC,CATLVGQGHEQYF,NA,NA,TRBJ2-7,TRBV10-3
TGCAGCGTTGCCGGCCCGGGACACCATAACTATGGCTACACCTTC,CSVAGPGHHNYGYTF,NA,NA,TRBJ1-2,TRBV29-1
TGTGCCAGCAGCCCAGGTGCCGGCGAGCGGTACTTC,CASSPGAGERYF,NA,few,TRBJ2-7,TRBV11-2
TGTGCCAGTCGTGGGGGAGCAAACACTGAAGCTTTCTTT,CASRGGANTEAFF,NA,few,TRBJ1-1,TRBV27
TGTGCCAGTAAGGAGTCTGACAGGCCTACCTACGAGCAGTACTTC,CASKESDRPTYEQYF,NA,NA,TRBJ2-7,TRBV19
TGTGCCAGCAGCAACGACGGTAACTATGGCTACACCTTC,CASSNDGNYGYTF,NA,NA,TRBJ1-2,TRBV6-2/TRBV6-3
TGTGCCAGCAGCCAAGAAAACAGGTTTCAATGGACTGAAGCTTTCTTT,CASSQENRFQWTEAFF,NA,NA,TRBJ1-1,TRBV4-2
TGTGCCATCAGTGCGACGGCTTCCTACGAGCAGTACTTC,CAISATASYEQYF,NA,few,TRBJ2-7,TRBV10-3
TGCGCCAGCAGCCAAGATCAGGGACAGAACTCCTACGAGCAGTACTTC,CASSQDQGQNSYEQYF,TRBD1,NA,TRBJ2-7,TRBV4-3
TGCAGTGCCATCGACACAGACTCCTACGAGCAGTACTTC,CSAIDTDSYEQYF,NA,few,TRBJ2-7,TRBV20-1
TGCAGCGTTAGACCGGGGGGCGCAGCAGATACGCAGTATTTT,CSVRPGGAADTQYF,NA,many,TRBJ2-3,TRBV29-1
TGTGCCAGCAGCTCAAATAACAGGGGGTCCAGCACAGATACGCAGTATTTT,CASSSNNRGSSTDTQYF,TRBD1,NA,TRBJ2-3,TRBV7-2
TGTGCCAGCAGCTTGGTAGGGACTGACGCTTTCTTT,CASSLVGTDAFF,NA,NA,TRBJ1-1,TRBV5-6
TGTGCCAGCAGCGCCACCGGGACTAGCGCCGCCTACGAGCAGTACTTC,CASSATGTSAAYEQYF,TRBD2,NA,TRBJ2-7,TRBV7-9
TGTGCCAGCAGTTTATCAGGGGGCAGTGATACGCAGTATTTT,CASSLSGGSDTQYF,TRBD1,many,TRBJ2-3,TRBV28
TGTGCCAGCACTAACAAACCGGGACAGGGGAACGGGGAGCTGTTTTTT,CASTNKPGQGNGELFF,TRBD1,few,TRBJ2-2,TRBV6-2/TRBV6-3
TGTGCCAGCAGGGACGGGACAGGCCATGGCTACACCTTC,CASRDGTGHGYTF,TRBD1,NA,TRBJ1-2,TRBV7-9
TGCGCCAGCAGCTCGGGACAGTACTCCTACGAGCAGTACTTC,CASSSGQYSYEQYF,TRBD1,many,TRBJ2-7,TRBV5-1
TGTGCCAGCCTGGGACTAGCGGGAGCAGATACGCAGTATTTT,CASLGLAGADTQYF,TRBD2,NA,TRBJ2-3,TRBV2
TGTGCCAGCAGTTACGAATCCCCAGGGACTTATAATTCACCCCTCCACTTT,CASSYESPGTYNSPLHF,NA,NA,TRBJ1-6,TRBV6-2/TRBV6-3
TGTGCCAGCAGCTTAGCCGGCAGGGGTTCGGGCTACGAGCAGTACTTC,CASSLAGRGSGYEQYF,NA,few,TRBJ2-7,TRBV13
TGCAGTGCTTCTTCGACAGCCGGCGAGCAGTACTTC,CSASSTAGEQYF,NA,NA,TRBJ2-7,TRBV20-1
TGTGCCAGCAGCTTAGCCCAAGGTAGCGGGGGCTCGAGCCCCTACAATGAGCAGTTCTTC,CASSLAQGSGGSSPYNEQFF,TRBD2,NA,TRBJ2-1,TRBV7-9
TGTGCCAGCAGCCCCTGGGACCCGGGGACTGAAGCTTTCTTT,CASSPWDPGTEAFF,NA,many,TRBJ1-1,TRBV9
TGCGCCAGCAGCCAAGTCGCGGGAGGCTCTGGAGACACCATATATTTT,CASSQVAGGSGDTIYF,NA,NA,TRBJ1-3,TRBV4-3
TGTGCCAGCAGCTTAGGCAAGATAGGGGTGGGGAATCAGCCCCAGCATTTT,CASSLGKIGVGNQPQHF,NA,NA,TRBJ1-5,TRBV7-8
TGTGCCAGCAGCCCCCAAGCGGGAGGGCCCTACAATGAGCAGTTCTTC,CASSPQAGGPYNEQFF,TRBD2,few,TRBJ2-1,TRBV7-3
TGTGCCAGCAAATCCAGCCCCGTGCCCACTGAAGCTTTCTTT,CASKSSPVPTEAFF,NA,many,TRBJ1-1,TRBV6-2/TRBV6-3
TGTGCCAGCAGGCTAGGGGGCCCCCTCTCTTATAGCAATCAGCCCCAGCATTTT,CASRLGGPLSYSNQPQHF,TRBD1,few,TRBJ1-5,TRBV12-3/TRBV12-4
TGTGCCAGCAGACACCACAGGGATGGAGGTGGCACTGAAGCTTTCTTT,CASRHHRDGGGTEAFF,NA,few,TRBJ1-1,TRBV7-8
TGTGCCAGCAGCGGAGAGTCTAGCGGAGCAGAGACCCAGTACTTC,CASSGESSGAETQYF,TRBD2,many,TRBJ2-5,TRBV7-6
TGTGCCATCAGACAGGGGGGTACTGAAGCTTTCTTT,CAIRQGGTEAFF,TRBD1,few,TRBJ1-1,TRBV10-3